What follows is one T cell receptor beta chain and its context. Its specificity is unknown. Sequencing was at deep level. Sorted-subset replicate PCR reactions were performed with around 210 ng DNA, corresponding to roughly 31,000 T cell genomes. Assay used: immunoSEQ multiplex PCR; TCRdb lists only in-frame clones, some missing. Of 2 million to 3 million clones in the sample, approximately 93% were seen once. The germline CDR1 and CDR2 sequences are SNHLY and FYNNEI. Trimming took off 5 bases at V and 9 bases at J, with 11 bases between the two ends. This CDR3 region has 12 residues. This record belongs to a study of shared clonotypes between healthy human individuals. Study conclusions and caveats: Clonotypes that were shared across a few donors made up around 5% of naive CD4 clonotypes. Clonotype sharing among donors likely depends on sequencing depth.

The material sequenced was naive CD4+ T cells from PBMCs. Subset given: CD45RA+ positively selected. The source is a man between 18 and 35 years old in good health. Some clones in this sample may be carry-over from other donors' samples. The chain links TRBV2 to TRBJ2-1; the D is unclear. The CDR3 nucleotides are TGTGCCAGCAGTCTAGATACGGGTGAGCAGTTCTTC. Protein sequence: CASSLDTGEQFF. Based on the CDR3 plus reference TRBV2 and TRBJ2-1, the full variable domain is EPEVTQTPSHQVTQMGQEVILRCVPISNHLYFYWYRQILGQKVEFLVSFYNNEISEKSEIFDDQFSVERPDGSNFTLKIRSTKLEDSAMYFCASSLDTGEQFFGPGTRLTVL.